A single sample gave rise to the 20 T cell receptor beta chains below, sequenced in a study of T cell changes during pregnancy in multiple sclerosis. Generated by immunoSEQ multiplex PCR, the TCRdb table keeps only in-frame clones and is missing some. The sample carries tens of thousands of clones, roughly 93% recorded once. This specimen consisted of peripheral blood, obtained in the second trimester of pregnancy. Source of these receptors: a female donor with multiple sclerosis, enrolled in a pregnancy study.

The chain recombines TRBV18 with TRBJ1-5; D gene unclear. CDR1 is KGHSH and CDR2 is LQKENI in the germline V gene. The CDR3 loop spans 13 amino acids. Trimming left V 8 bases short and J 7 bases short, with 15 bases between. CDR3 amino acids: CASPLGRCQPQHF. Here the CDR3 DNA reads TGTGCCAGCCCCCTAGGCCGGTGCCAGCCCCAGCATTTT.

This chain links TRBV6-1 with TRBJ1-1, with D possibly being TRBD1 (6 bases). This CDR3 spans 14 amino acids. V dropped 2 bases and J dropped 7 bases, with 14 bases sitting between them. Germline values: CDR1 MNHNS, CDR2 SASEGT. The CDR3 nucleotides read TGTGCCAGCAGTGAAATGGACAGTCGGAATGAAGCTTTCTTT. Its translation: CASSEMDSRNEAFF.

The rearrangement joins TRBV5-6 to TRBJ1-1, with D unclear. Germline CDR1 SGHDT, CDR2 YYEEEE. Trimming took off 3 bases at V and 1 base at J, with 13 bases between the two ends. The CDR3 is 15 amino acids. The CDR3 bases are TGTGCCAGCAGCTCGGGTGACGTGAGGAACACTGAAGCTTTCTTT. Its protein product is CASSSGDVRNTEAFF.

This clone was picked up many times. DNA for the CDR3: TGTGCCAGCAGTGACACCCCTCAAGCCCCGATCTATGGCTACACCTTC. It encodes CASSDTPQAPIYGYTF. This sequence joins TRBV6-4 and TRBJ1-2; D uncertain. This CDR3 region has 16 residues. Germline V gene lookup returns CDR1 MRHNA and CDR2 SNTAGT. V was cut by 2 bases and J by 4 bases, with 17 bases left in between.

The V gene is TRBV20-1, the J gene TRBJ2-1; tentative D call: TRBD1 (5 bases). The CDR3 extends over 11 amino acids. Trimming pared 3 bases from V and 10 bases from J, leaving 10 bases between. The germline V gene has CDR1 DFQATT and CDR2 SNEGSKA (reference sequence). In nucleotides, the CDR3 is TGCAGTGCTAGGGGGCTTGGGGAGCAGTTCTTC. Translated, it gives CSARGLGEQFF.

The V gene is TRBV9, the J gene TRBJ2-7; TRBD2 is a possible D gene (5 bases). The germline V gene encodes CDR1 SGDLS and CDR2 YYNGEE. The CDR3 is made up of 13 amino acids. Trimming cost V 0 bases and J 7 bases, with 11 bases left between them. The CDR3 region is CASSVASSGEQYF. CDR3 bases: TGTGCCAGCAGCGTAGCCAGTTCGGGGGAGCAGTACTTC.

This clone has a single count. V gene TRBV21-1 combines with J gene TRBJ2-7; the table calls TRBD1, which could not be checked here. TRBV21-1 is labeled a pseudogene. This CDR3 is built from 16 residues. The CDR3 DNA reads TGTGCCAGCAGCAAAAAGTCTCCGGGGCAGGGGTACGAGCAGTACTTC. It yields the protein CASSKKSPGQGYEQYF.

The chain joins TRBV29-1 to TRBJ1-3; TRBD1 might be the D (5 bases). Germline CDR1 and CDR2: SQVTM and ANQGSEA. The ends were cut back, 7 bases at V and 0 bases at J, with 13 bases in the middle. This CDR3 comprises 14 residues. CDR3 sequence: CSASGYISGNTIYF. The CDR3 DNA reads as TGCAGCGCATCAGGGTACATCTCTGGAAACACCATATATTTT.

This chain connects TRBV6-5 to TRBJ1-2; 7 bases align to TRBD1. This CDR3 has 15 residues. V lost 0 bases and J lost 7; bases outside the gene matches: 8. Germline V gene data show CDR1 as MNHEY and CDR2 as SVGAGI. CDR3 amino acids: CASSYSSTGVRGYTF. CDR3 DNA sequence: TGTGCCAGCAGTTACTCGAGTACAGGGGTTCGTGGCTACACCTTC.

About this clone itself: The identical CDR3 is also encoded by other nucleotide sequences in the sample. This CDR3 reads CASSYSVNTEAFF. CDR3 in DNA: TGTGCCAGCAGTTACAGCGTGAACACTGAAGCTTTCTTT. This rearrangement joins TRBV6-5 to TRBJ1-1; D is unresolved. Germline assignment: CDR1 MNHEY and CDR2 SVGAGI. V lost 2 bases, J lost 0 bases, and 4 bases lay in between. This CDR3 is 13 amino acids long.

This clone was found once. V gene TRBV7-3 combines with J gene TRBJ2-7; no firm D call. The V gene's germline CDR1 is SGHTA and CDR2 FQGTGA. V was clipped by 3 bases and J by 2 bases, with 8 bases between them. The CDR3 extends over 13 amino acids. This CDR3 reads CASSFFQAYEQYF. For the CDR3, the DNA is TGTGCCAGCAGCTTCTTTCAGGCCTACGAGCAGTACTTC.

This rearrangement joins TRBV25-1 to TRBJ2-1; D perhaps matches TRBD2 (6 bases). V lost 4 bases and J 0 bases, leaving 13 bases between the germline ends. Germline V gene data show CDR1 as MGHDK and CDR2 as SYGVNS. This CDR3 has 16 residues. The CDR3 DNA is TGTGCCAGCAGTGCGCACGCGGGGTCCTCCTACAATGAGCAGTTCTTC. This translates into CASSAHAGSSYNEQFF.

The chain combines TRBV4-1 with TRBJ2-1; 11 bases map to TRBD2. V lost 1 base to trimming and J lost 8 bases; unmatched junction nucleotides: 10. CDR3 length: 17 residues. The germline V gene encodes CDR1 MGHRA and CDR2 YSYEKL. The CDR3 region is CASSQVSSGGSGYEQFF. The CDR3 DNA is TGCGCCAGCAGCCAAGTGTCTAGCGGGGGGTCCGGGTATGAGCAGTTCTTC.

CDR3 DNA: TGTGCCACACAGGGGGCGGCCAAAAACATTCAGTACTTC. It codes for CATQGAAKNIQYF. The V call is TRBV19, the J call TRBJ2-4; 9 bases are shared with TRBD1. The CDR3 length is 13 residues. The trim removed 10 bases at V and 1 base at J, leaving 2 bases unmatched. Germline-derived CDR1 and CDR2 are LNHDA and SQIVND (reference sequence).

This chain connects TRBV7-9 to TRBJ1-1; 8 bases agree with TRBD1. Germline V gene sequence: CDR1 SEHNR, CDR2 FQNEAQ (reference sequence). V was clipped by 4 bases and J by 11 bases; unmatched bases: 9. The CDR3 has 13 amino acids. CDR3 region: CASSSTRGQEAFF. As DNA, the CDR3 is TGTGCCAGCAGCTCGACCAGGGGGCAGGAGGCTTTCTTT.

The rearrangement joins TRBV6-5 to TRBJ1-1, with D maybe TRBD1 (5 bases). The ends were cut back, 7 bases at V and 6 bases at J, with 15 bases in the middle. Germline V gives CDR1 MNHEY, CDR2 SVGAGI. The CDR3 sequence is 13 residues long. Written as DNA, the CDR3 is TGTGCCAGCACTCCAAGGCCGGGGGCTGAAGCTTTCTTT. Residues: CASTPRPGAEAFF.

V usage is TRBV11-1 and J usage is TRBJ2-3, with D possibly matching TRBD2 (5 bases). The CDR3 loop spans 16 amino acids. Germline V lookup: CDR1 SGHAT, CDR2 FQDESV (reference sequence). V was pared by 5 bases and J by 1 base, with 16 bases between. In nucleotides, the CDR3 is TGTGCCAGCAGCCCCCTAGCCGGAGAAGGCACAGATACGCAGTATTTT. This translates into CASSPLAGEGTDTQYF.

J is TRBJ2-1 and V is TRBV7-6; 8 bases match TRBD1. The CDR3 is 15 residues long. CDR1 is SGHVS, CDR2 FNYEAQ, per germline. V trimming: 0 bases; J trimming: 7 bases; junction bases outside the gene matches: 5. CDR3 loop: CASSLADRGRNEQFF. As DNA, the CDR3 is TGTGCCAGCAGCTTAGCCGACAGGGGAAGGAATGAGCAGTTCTTC. Full variable domain (missing parts from reference TRBV7-6 and TRBJ2-1): GAGVSQSPRYKVTKRGQDVALRCDPISGHVSLYWYRQALGQGPEFLTYFNYEAQQDKSGLPNDRFSAERPEGSISTLTIQRTEQRDSAMYRCASSLADRGRNEQFFGPGTRLTVL.

This clone was recorded once. Other DNA sequences in the same sample also yield this CDR3. J is TRBJ2-3 and V is TRBV6-1, with 13 nucleotides matching TRBD2. The CDR3 totals 15 residues. Losses at the gene ends were 4 bases for V and 4 bases for J; bases not matched to a gene: 2. CDR1 and CDR2 (germline): MNHNS, SASEGT. The CDR3 nucleotides are TGTGCCAGCAGTGCAACTAGCGGGGGGGCAGATACGCAGTATTTT. Residues: CASSATSGGADTQYF.

The chain joins TRBV5-1 to TRBJ2-7, with TRBD1 identical over 10 bases. V shed 5 bases and J 2 bases; nucleotides not matched to a gene: 4. The CDR3 is made up of 14 amino acids. CDR1 and CDR2 from the germline V gene are SGHRS and YFSETQ. The CDR3 loop is CASRTGTGAYEQYF. The CDR3 DNA sequence: TGCGCCAGCAGAACGGGGACAGGGGCCTACGAGCAGTACTTC.